This T cell receptor (beta chain) was captured by sequencing in a study of T cells after yellow fever vaccination. Study conclusions and caveats: In FACS-sorted repertoires, abundant clonotypes from the bulk population could appear as contaminants. After the booster, around 95% of CD4 and about nine tenths of CD8 primary-response clones were re-detected. It was a weaker secondary response, yet one that peaked faster, at day 5 versus 15.

A universal primer site and UMIs were added as TCR cDNA was made by 5'RACE template switching. Via MiXCR, TCRdb re-called the 5' RACE reads, giving one row per CDR3 protein. This sample has approximately 160,000 distinct CDR3 sequences, with about a tenth found just once. Germline CDR1 and CDR2: SSHAT and FNYEAQ (reference sequence). This CDR3 is built from 18 residues. Concerning this clonotype itself: Its cognate antigen is unknown. The junction departs from the called germline gene at one end, perhaps through a read error.

The sample in question was CD8+ T cells sorted from PBMCs, obtained 45 days after the yellow fever booster vaccination. The chain recombines TRBV7-7 with TRBJ2-1; TRBD2 aligns across 8 bases. The TCR originated in a man between 18 and 29 years old who received the YFV17D yellow fever vaccine. CDR3: CASSDSPTGGPLYNEQFF. CDR3 coding DNA: TGTGCTAGCAGCGATTCCCCCACGGGGGGGCCCCTCTACAATGAGCAGTTCTTC.